Listed below are T cell receptor beta chains from one sample, sequenced in a study of ipilimumab plus nivolumab after autologous stem cell transplantation. Libraries were prepared by immunoSEQ multiplex PCR; TCRdb keeps only in-frame clonotypes and omits some of them. The sample includes some 22,000 clones, around four fifths of them seen just once. The sample was PBMCs, taken in a trial of ipilimumab plus nivolumab as post-transplant consolidation. These receptors were collected from a male donor with diffuse large B-cell lymphoma. Each CDR3 is given with its conserved first and last residue. A D gene is named only where the DNA matches it firmly. Expanded clones get a size class; other rows say once, few or many, or leave the size out.

d_call clone_size j_call v_call cdr3_nt cdr3_aa
TRBD2 - TRBJ2-3 TRBV6-1 TGTGCCAGCAGTATGCTAGCGGGGGGTTCAGATACGCAGTATTTT CASSMLAGGSDTQYF
TRBD2 few TRBJ2-3 TRBV5-1 TGCGCCAGCAGCTTAGGACTAGCGGGGACCACAGATACGCAGTATTTT CASSLGLAGTTDTQYF
TRBD1 - TRBJ1-5 TRBV6-1 TGTGCCAGCAGTGAAAACAGGGGTGATCAGCCCCAGCATTTT CASSENRGDQPQHF
TRBD1 - TRBJ1-4 TRBV4-1 TGCGCCAGCAGCCAGGGCAGGGGGTCTAATGAAAAACTGTTTTTT CASSQGRGSNEKLFF
- - TRBJ1-6 TRBV19 TGTGCCAGTAGTATCAACCCCTCACAGCATAATTCACCCCTCCACTTT CASSINPSQHNSPLHF
- - TRBJ2-2 TRBV5-1 TGCGCCAGCAGCTTGGTCACGGGGCCGACCGGGGAGCTGTTTTTT CASSLVTGPTGELFF
- - TRBJ1-6 TRBV7-2 TGTGCCAGCGGGGACTATAATTCACCCCTCCACTTT CASGDYNSPLHF
- few TRBJ1-2 TRBV12-5 TGTGCTAGTGGTTTGGAAGGGGGAGGCTACACCTTC CASGLEGGGYTF
- - TRBJ1-6 TRBV7-9 TGTGCCAGCAGCTTAGTCCCCATTTCACCCCTCCACTTT CASSLVPISPLHF
TRBD2 - TRBJ2-3 TRBV10-3 TGTGCCATCAATGGAGGGACTAGCGGTCTCACAGATACGCAGTATTTT CAINGGTSGLTDTQYF
TRBD2 - TRBJ2-3 TRBV29-1 TGCAGCGTTGATGGGACTAGCGCACGGTCCCTCCCAGATACGCAGTATTTT CSVDGTSARSLPDTQYF
TRBD1 - TRBJ2-7 TRBV27 TGTGCCAGCAGCCCGGGACAGGGACGAACCTACGAGCAGTACTTC CASSPGQGRTYEQYF
- - TRBJ2-2 TRBV5-1 TGCGCCAGCAGCCCCGCGGCCTCCGTACTGGCCGGGGAGCTGTTTTTT CASSPAASVLAGELFF
- - TRBJ1-5 TRBV19 TGTGCCAGTAGTATACTCAATCAGCCCCAGCATTTT CASSILNQPQHF
TRBD1 - TRBJ2-3 TRBV5-4 TGTGCCAGCAGCTTGCAGGGGGCGGCCGCTAGCACAGATACGCAGTATTTT CASSLQGAAASTDTQYF
TRBD1 - TRBJ2-7 TRBV7-9 TGTGCCAGCAGAGACCGGGACAGGGTGGAGCAGTACTTC CASRDRDRVEQYF
- - TRBJ2-7 TRBV15 TGTGCCACCAGCCCCCGGGGTAGTTGGCTTTACGAGCAGTACTTC CATSPRGSWLYEQYF
- - TRBJ1-5 TRBV28 TGTGCCAGCAGTCTCGGGGGTAGCAATCAGCCCCAGCATTTT CASSLGGSNQPQHF
- - TRBJ2-2 TRBV18 TGTGCCAGCTCACCAGGGTACCCGTCCGGGGAGCTGTTTTTT CASSPGYPSGELFF